The clone carrying this TCR beta chain has more than one count but fewer than ten. Per the original methods: Amplification of reference gene primers provided the estimated nucleated cell counts. Method: immunoSEQ multiplex PCR; TCRdb's copy keeps in-frame clones and lacks some. For V, J and clone size, that table is used; D and trimming come from the DNA. The sample carries fewer than 200,000 clones, roughly 84% recorded once. The data were obtained in a study of blood T cell repertoires in COVID-19. Study details: PBMCs, B-cell-depleted T cells, or T cells were the source of the cDNA or gDNA that made up the material.

The participants were between roughly 18 and 100 years old and came from some 23 US areas. The study recruited exposed participants who had met a COVID-19 case within 2 weeks before entry. The TCR sequence derives from a woman aged 25-40 years who had been exposed to COVID-19. Sequenced sample: PBMCs or T cells enriched from blood (not recorded which).

CDR3 in DNA: TGTGCCAGCAGTGGGGGCGGGCAGGGGGCGACTGAAGCTTTCTTT. The encoded protein is CASSGGGQGATEAFF. The chain carries TRBV28 and TRBJ1-1; 8 nucleotides agree with TRBD1. CDR3 length: 15 amino acids. V was clipped by 5 bases and J by 5 bases; unmatched bases: 10. Germline CDR1 and CDR2: MDHEN and SYDVKM. The full variable domain, its missing parts supplied by reference TRBV28 and TRBJ1-1, is DVKVTQSSRYLVKRTGEKVFLECVQDMDHENMFWYRQDPGLGLRLIYFSYDVKMKEKGDIPEGYSVSREKKERFSLILESASTNQTSMYLCASSGGGQGATEAFFGQGTRLTVV.